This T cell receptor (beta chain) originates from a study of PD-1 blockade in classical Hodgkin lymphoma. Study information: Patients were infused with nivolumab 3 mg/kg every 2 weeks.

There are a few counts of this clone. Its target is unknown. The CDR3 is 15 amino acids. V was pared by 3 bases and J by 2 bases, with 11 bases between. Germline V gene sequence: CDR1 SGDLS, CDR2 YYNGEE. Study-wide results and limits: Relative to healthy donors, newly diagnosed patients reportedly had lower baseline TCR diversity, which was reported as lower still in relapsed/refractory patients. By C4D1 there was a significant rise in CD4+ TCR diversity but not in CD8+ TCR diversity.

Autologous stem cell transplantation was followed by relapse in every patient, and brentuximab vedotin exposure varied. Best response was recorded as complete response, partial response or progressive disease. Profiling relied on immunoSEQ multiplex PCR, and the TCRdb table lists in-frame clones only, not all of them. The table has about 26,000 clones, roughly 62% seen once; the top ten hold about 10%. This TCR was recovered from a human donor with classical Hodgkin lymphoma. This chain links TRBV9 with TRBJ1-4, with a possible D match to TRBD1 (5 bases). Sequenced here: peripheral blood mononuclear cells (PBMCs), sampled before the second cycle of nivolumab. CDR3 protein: CASSAQGMTNEKLFF. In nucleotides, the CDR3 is TGTGCCAGCAGCGCTCAGGGTATGACTAATGAAAAACTGTTTTTT.